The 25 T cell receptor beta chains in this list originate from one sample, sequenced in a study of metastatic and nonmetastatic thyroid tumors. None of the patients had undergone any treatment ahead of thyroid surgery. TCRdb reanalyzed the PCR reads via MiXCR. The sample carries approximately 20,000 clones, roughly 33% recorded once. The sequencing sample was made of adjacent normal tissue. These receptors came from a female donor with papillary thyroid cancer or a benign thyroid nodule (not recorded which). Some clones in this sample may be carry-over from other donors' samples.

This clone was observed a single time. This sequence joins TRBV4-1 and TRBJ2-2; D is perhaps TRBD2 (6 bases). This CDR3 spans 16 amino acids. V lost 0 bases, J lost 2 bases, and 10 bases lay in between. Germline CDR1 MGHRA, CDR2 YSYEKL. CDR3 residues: CASSQDLAANTGELFF. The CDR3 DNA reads TGCGCCAGCAGCCAAGATTTAGCGGCCAACACCGGGGAGCTGTTTTTT.

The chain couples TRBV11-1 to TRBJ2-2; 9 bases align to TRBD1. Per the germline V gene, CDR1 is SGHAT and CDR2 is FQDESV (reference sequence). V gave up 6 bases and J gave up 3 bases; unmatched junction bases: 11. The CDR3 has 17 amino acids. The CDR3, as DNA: TGTGCCAGCAGTTCAATTACAGGGGGCTTCGACACCGGGGAGCTGTTTTTT. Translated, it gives CASSSITGGFDTGELFF.

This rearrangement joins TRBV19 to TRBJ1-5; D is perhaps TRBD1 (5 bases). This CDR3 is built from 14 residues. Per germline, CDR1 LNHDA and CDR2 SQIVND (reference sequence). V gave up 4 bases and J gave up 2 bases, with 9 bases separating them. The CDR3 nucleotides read TGTGCCAGTAGTAGAAGGGGCGGCAATCAGCCCCAGCATTTT. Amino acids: CASSRRGGNQPQHF.

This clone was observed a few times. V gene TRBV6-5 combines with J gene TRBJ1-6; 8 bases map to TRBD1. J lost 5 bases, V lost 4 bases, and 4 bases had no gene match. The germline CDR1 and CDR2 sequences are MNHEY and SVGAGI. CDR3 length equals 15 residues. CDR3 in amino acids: CASSSGQGHNSPLHF. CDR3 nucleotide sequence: TGTGCCAGCAGTTCAGGACAGGGCCATAATTCACCCCTCCACTTT.

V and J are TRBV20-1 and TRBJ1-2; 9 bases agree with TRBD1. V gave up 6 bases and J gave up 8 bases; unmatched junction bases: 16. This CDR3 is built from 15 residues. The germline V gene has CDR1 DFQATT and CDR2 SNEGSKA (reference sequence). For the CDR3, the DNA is TGCAGTGCCTCCCCCACAGGGGGCCCTTCGGTGGGCTACACCTTC. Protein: CSASPTGGPSVGYTF.

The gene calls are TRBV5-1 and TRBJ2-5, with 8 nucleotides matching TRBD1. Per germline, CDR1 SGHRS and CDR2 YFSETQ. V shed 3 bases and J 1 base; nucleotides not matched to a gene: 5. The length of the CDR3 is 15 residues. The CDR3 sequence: CASSSTGGSQETQYF. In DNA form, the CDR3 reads TGCGCCAGCAGCTCAACAGGGGGTTCCCAAGAGACCCAGTACTTC.

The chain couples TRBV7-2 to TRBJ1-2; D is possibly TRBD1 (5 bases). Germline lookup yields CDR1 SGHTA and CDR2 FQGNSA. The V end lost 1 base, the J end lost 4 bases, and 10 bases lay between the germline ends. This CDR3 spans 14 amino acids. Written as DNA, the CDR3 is TGTGCCAGCAGCTTAGGGGACTCTTCCTATGGCTACACCTTC. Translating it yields CASSLGDSSYGYTF.

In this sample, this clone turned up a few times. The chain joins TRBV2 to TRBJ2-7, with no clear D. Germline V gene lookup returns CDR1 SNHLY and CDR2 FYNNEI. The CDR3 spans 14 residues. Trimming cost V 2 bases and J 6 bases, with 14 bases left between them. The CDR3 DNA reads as TGTGCCAGCAGTGAAATTAGTCAGGCGCGCGAGCAGTACTTC. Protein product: CASSEISQAREQYF.

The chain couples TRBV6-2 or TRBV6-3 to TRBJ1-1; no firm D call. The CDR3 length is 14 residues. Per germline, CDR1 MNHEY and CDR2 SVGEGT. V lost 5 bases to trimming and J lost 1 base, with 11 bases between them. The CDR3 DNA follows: TGTGCCAGCAGTCCATCTCAGAGGAACACTGAAGCTTTCTTT. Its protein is CASSPSQRNTEAFF.

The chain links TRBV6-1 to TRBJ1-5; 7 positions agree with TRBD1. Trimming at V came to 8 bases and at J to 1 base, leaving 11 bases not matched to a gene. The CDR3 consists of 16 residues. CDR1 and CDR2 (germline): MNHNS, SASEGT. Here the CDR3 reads CASGVAAGGSNQPQHF. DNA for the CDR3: TGTGCCAGCGGCGTTGCGGCAGGGGGAAGCAATCAGCCCCAGCATTTT.

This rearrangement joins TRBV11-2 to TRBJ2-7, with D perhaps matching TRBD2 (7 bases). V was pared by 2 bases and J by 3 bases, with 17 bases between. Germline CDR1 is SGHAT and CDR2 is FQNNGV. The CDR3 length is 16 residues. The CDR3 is CASSLSQTGGRYEQYF. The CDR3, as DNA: TGTGCCAGCAGCTTAAGTCAGACCGGGGGGCGCTACGAGCAGTACTTC.

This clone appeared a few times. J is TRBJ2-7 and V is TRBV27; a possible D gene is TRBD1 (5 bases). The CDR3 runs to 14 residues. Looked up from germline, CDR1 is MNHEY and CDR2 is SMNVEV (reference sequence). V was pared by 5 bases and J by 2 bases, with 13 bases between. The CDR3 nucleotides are TGTGCCAGCAGTGGGGAAGCAGGGACCTACGAGCAGTACTTC. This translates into CASSGEAGTYEQYF.

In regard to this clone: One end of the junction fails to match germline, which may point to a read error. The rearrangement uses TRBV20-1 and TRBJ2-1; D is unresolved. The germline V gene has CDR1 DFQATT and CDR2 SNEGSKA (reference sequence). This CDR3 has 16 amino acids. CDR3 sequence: CSARDTIVTSYDEQFF. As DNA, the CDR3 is TGCAGTGCTAGAGATACAATTGTCACGTCCTACGATGAGCAGTTTTTC.

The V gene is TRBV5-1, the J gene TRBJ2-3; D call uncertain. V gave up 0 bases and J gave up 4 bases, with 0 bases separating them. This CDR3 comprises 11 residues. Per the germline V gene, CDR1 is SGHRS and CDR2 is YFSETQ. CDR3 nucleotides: TGCGCCAGCAGCTTGGCAGATACGCAGTATTTT. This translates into CASSLADTQYF. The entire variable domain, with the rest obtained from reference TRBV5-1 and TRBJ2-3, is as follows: KAGVTQTPRYLIKTRGQQVTLSCSPISGHRSVSWYQQTPGQGLQFLFEYFSETQRNKGNFPGRFSGRQFSNSRSEMNVSTLELGDSALYLCASSLADTQYFGPGTRLTVL.

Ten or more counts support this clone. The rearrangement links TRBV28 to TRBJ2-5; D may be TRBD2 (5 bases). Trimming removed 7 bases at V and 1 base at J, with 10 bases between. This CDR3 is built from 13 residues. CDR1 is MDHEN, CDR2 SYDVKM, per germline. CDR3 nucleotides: TGTGCCAGCAAGAAGGACTTCCAAGAGACCCAGTACTTC. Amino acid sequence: CASKKDFQETQYF.

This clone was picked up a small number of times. CDR3 coding DNA: TGTGCCAGCAGTTCACAGAACACCGGGGAGCTGTTTTTT. Translated, it gives CASSSQNTGELFF. This rearrangement joins TRBV28 to TRBJ2-2; D call uncertain. V lost 4 bases and J 1 base, leaving 4 bases between the germline ends. Germline loops: CDR1 MDHEN, CDR2 SYDVKM. The CDR3 contains 13 residues. The full variable domain, its missing parts supplied by reference TRBV28 and TRBJ2-2, is DVKVTQSSRYLVKRTGEKVFLECVQDMDHENMFWYRQDPGLGLRLIYFSYDVKMKEKGDIPEGYSVSREKKERFSLILESASTNQTSMYLCASSSQNTGELFFGEGSRLTVL.

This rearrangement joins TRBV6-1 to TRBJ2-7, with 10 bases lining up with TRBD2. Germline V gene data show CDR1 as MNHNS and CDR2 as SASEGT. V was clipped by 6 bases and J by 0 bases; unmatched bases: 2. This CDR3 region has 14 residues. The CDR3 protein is CASRAGGFSYEQYF. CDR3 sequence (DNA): TGTGCCAGCAGAGCGGGAGGGTTCTCCTACGAGCAGTACTTC.

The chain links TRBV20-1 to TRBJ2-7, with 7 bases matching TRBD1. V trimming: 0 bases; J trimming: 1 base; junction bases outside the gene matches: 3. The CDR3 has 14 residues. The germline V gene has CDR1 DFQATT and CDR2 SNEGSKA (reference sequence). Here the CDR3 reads CSAREGRGSYEQYF. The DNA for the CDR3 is TGCAGTGCTAGAGAAGGCAGGGGGTCCTACGAGCAGTACTTC.

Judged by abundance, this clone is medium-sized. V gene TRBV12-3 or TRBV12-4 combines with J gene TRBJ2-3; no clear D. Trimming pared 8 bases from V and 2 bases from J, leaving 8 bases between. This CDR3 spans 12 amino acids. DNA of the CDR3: TGTGCCAGCGGCGGTAACACAGATACGCAGTATTTT. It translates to CASGGNTDTQYF.

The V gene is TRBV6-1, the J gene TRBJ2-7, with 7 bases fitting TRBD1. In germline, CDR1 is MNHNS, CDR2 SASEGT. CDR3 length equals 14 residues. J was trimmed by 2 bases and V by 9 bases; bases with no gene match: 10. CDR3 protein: CASSPGTETYEQYF. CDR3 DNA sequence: TGTGCCAGTAGTCCCGGGACAGAAACCTACGAGCAGTACTTC.

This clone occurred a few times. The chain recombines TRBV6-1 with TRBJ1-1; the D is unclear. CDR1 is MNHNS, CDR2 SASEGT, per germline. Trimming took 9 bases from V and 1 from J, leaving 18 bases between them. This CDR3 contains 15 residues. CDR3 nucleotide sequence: TGTGCCAGTCCGAACTTGGCACAACCGAACACTGAAGCTTTCTTT. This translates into CASPNLAQPNTEAFF.

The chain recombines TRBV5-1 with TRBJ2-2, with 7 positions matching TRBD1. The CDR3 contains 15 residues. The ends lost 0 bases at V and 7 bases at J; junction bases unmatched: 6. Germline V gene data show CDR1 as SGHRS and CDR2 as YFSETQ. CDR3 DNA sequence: TGCGCCAGCAGCTTGGTAACAGGGGCTGGCGGGGAGCTGTTTTTT. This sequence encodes CASSLVTGAGGELFF.

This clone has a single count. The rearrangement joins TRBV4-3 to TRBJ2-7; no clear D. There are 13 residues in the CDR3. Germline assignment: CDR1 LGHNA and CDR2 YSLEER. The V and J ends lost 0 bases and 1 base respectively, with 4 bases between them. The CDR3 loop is CASSQERSYEQYF. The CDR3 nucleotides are TGCGCCAGCAGCCAAGAAAGATCCTACGAGCAGTACTTC.

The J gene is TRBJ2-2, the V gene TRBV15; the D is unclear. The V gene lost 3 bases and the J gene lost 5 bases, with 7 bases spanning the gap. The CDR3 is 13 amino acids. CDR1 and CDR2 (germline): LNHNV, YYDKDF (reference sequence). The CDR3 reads CATSSGYTGELFF. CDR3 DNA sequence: TGTGCCACCAGCAGTGGTTATACCGGGGAGCTGTTTTTT.

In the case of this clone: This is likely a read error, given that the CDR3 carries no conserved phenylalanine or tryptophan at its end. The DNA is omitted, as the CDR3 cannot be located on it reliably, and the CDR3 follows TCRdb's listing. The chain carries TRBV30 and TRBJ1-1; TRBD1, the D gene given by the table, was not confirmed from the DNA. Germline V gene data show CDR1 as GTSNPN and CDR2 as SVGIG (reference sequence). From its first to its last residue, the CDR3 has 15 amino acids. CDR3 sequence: CAWSVSPLTHAEALL.